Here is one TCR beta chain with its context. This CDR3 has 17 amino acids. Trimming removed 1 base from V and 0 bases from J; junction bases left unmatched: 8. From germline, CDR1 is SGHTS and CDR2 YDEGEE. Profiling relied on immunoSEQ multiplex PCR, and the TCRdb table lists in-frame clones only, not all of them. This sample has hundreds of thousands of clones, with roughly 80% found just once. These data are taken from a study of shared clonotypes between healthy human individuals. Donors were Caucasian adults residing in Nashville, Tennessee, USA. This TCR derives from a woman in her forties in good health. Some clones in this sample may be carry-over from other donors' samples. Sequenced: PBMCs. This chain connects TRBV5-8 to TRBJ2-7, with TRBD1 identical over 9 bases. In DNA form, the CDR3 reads TGTGCCAGCAGCTTGTCGCTCGGACAGGGGAGCTCCTACGAGCAGTACTTC. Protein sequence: CASSLSLGQGSSYEQYF. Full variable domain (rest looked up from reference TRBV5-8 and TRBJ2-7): EAGVTQSPTHLIKTRGQQATLRCSPISGHTSVYWYQQALGLGLQFLLWYDEGEERNRGNFPPRFSGRQFPNYSSELNVNALELEDSALYLCASSLSLGQGSSYEQYFGPGTRLTVT.